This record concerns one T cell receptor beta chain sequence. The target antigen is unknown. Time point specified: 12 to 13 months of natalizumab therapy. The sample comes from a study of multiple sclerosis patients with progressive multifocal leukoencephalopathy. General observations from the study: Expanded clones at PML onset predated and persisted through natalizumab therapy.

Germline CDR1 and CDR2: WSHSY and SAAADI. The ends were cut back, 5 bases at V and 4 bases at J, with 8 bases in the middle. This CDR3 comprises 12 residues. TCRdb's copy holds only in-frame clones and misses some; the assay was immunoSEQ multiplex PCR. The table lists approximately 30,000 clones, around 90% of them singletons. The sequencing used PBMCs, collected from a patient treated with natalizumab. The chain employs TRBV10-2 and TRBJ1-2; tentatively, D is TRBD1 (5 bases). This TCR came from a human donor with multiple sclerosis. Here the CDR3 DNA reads TGCGCCAGCAGTTTAGACAGCTATGGCTACACCTTC. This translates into CASSLDSYGYTF.